This T cell receptor beta chain came from a study of cytomegalovirus exposure and HLA in healthy donors. Those who donated were healthy bone marrow donors. The CDR3 consists of 14 residues. From germline, CDR1 is MNHNS and CDR2 SASEGT. Notes on the study in general: Sequencing depth roughly uniform across donors was assumed in presence/absence analyses.

Regarding this clone: The target antigen is unknown. A junction end diverges from the germline sequence, so it may reflect a read error.

PCR used 60 Vbeta primers and 13 Jbeta primers. Generated by immunoSEQ multiplex PCR, the TCRdb table keeps only in-frame clones and is missing some. This table has some 240,000 clones, approximately 82% appearing once. The chain is built from TRBV6-1 and TRBJ2-1; TRBD2 matches at 7 bases. The TCR sequence derives from a male donor in good health and CMV-seronegative. What was sequenced was PBMCs. CDR3 coding DNA: TGTGCCAGCAGCCTGACCGGGGACTACGATGAGCAGTTCTTC. The encoded protein is CASSLTGDYDEQFF.